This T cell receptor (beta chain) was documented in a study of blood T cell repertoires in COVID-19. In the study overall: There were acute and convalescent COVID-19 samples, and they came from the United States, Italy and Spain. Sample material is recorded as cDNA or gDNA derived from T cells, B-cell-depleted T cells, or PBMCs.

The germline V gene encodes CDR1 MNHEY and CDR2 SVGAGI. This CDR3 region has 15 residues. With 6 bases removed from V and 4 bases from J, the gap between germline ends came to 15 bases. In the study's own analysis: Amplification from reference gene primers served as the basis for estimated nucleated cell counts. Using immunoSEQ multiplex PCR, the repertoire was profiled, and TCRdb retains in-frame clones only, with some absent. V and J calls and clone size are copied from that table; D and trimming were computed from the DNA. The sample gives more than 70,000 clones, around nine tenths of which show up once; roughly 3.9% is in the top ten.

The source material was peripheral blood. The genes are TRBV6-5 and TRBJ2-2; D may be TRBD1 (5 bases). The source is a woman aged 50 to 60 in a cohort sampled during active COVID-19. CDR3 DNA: TGTGCCAGCAGAGCCAGGGTTCGCAGCACCGGGGAGCTGTTTTTT. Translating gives CASRARVRSTGELFF.